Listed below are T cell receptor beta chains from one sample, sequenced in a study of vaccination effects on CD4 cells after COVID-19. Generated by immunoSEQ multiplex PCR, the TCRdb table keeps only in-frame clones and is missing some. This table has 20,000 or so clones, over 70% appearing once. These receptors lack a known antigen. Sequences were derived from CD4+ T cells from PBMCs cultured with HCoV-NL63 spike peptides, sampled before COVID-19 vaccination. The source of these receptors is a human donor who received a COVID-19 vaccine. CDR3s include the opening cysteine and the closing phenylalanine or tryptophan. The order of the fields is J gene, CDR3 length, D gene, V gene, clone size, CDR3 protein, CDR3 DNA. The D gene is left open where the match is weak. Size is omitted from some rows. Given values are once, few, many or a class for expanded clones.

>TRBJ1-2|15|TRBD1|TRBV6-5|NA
CASRPKQGAYYGYTF
TGTGCCAGCAGACCAAAACAGGGGGCTTACTATGGCTACACCTTC
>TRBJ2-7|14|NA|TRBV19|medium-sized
CASSEQGASYEQYF
TGTGCCAGTAGTGAACAGGGAGCATCCTACGAGCAGTACTTC
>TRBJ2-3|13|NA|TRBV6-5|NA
CASGTPSTDTQYF
TGTGCCAGCGGGACACCCAGCACAGATACGCAGTATTTT
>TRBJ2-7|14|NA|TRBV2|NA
CASSEMGSYGEQYF
TGTGCCAGCAGTGAGATGGGCAGCTATGGGGAGCAGTACTTC
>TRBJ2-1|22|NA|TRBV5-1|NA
CASSLPQDRTLGRLGGDNEQFF
TGCGCCAGCAGCTTACCACAAGACAGGACGCTAGGGAGGTTAGGGGGGGACAATGAGCAGTTCTTC
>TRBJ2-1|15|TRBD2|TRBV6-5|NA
CASSPGTSGIQEQFF
TGTGCCAGCAGTCCCGGGACTAGCGGGATTCAGGAGCAGTTCTTC
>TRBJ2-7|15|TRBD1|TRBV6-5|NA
CASLERTGVLYEQYF
TGTGCCAGCTTAGAAAGAACAGGGGTCCTCTACGAGCAGTACTTC
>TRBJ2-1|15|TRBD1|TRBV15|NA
CATSRETGIGNEQFF
TGTGCCACCAGCAGGGAGACAGGGATAGGGAATGAGCAGTTCTTC
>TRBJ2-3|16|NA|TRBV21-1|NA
CASIKSRVFHTDTQYF
TGTGCCAGCATTAAAAGCCGAGTTTTCCACACAGATACGCAGTATTTT
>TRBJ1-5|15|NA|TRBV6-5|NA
CASSYAQGSDQPQHF
TGTGCCAGCAGTTACGCGCAGGGCAGTGATCAGCCCCAGCATTTT
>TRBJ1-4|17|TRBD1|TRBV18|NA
CASSLGWDRTTNEKLFF
TGTGCCAGCTCCCTCGGCTGGGACAGAACAACTAATGAAAAACTGTTTTTT
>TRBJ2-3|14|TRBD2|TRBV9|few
CASSLGLGGDTQYF
TGTGCCAGCAGCTTGGGACTAGGGGGAGATACGCAGTATTTT
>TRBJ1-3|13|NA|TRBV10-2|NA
CASMDNSGNTIYF
TGCGCCAGCATGGACAACTCTGGAAACACCATATATTTT
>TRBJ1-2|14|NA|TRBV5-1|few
CASSLVAGALGYTF
TGCGCCAGCAGCTTGGTGGCCGGGGCTCTCGGCTACACCTTC
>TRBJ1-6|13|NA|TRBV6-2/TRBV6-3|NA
CASRYKTDSPLHF
TGTGCCAGCAGGTACAAGACAGATTCACCCCTCCACTTT
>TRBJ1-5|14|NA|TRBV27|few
CASSYGADNQPQHF
TGTGCCAGCAGTTACGGGGCTGACAATCAGCCCCAGCATTTT
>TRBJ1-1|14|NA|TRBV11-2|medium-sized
CASSFATGTREAFF
TGTGCCAGCAGCTTCGCGACCGGGACCCGCGAAGCTTTCTTT
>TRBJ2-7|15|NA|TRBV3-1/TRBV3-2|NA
CASSHRQASSYEQYF
TGTGCCAGCAGCCACCGACAGGCTAGCTCCTACGAGCAGTACTTC
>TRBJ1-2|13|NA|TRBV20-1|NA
CSAIERGIYGYTF
TGCAGTGCTATTGAACGGGGGATCTATGGCTACACCTTC
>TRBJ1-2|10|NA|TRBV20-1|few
CSARAYGYTF
TGCAGTGCTAGAGCCTATGGCTACACCTTC
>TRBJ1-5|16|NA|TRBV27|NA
CASSFFGGASNQPQHF
TGTGCCAGCAGTTTTTTTGGGGGGGCATCAAATCAGCCCCAGCATTTT
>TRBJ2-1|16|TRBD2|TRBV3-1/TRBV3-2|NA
CASSQNSGGRLNEQFF
TGTGCCAGCAGCCAAAATAGCGGGGGGAGGCTCAATGAGCAGTTCTTC
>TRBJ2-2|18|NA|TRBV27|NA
CASSSVSWSGSSPGELFF
TGTGCCAGCAGTTCAGTTTCTTGGTCAGGGTCTTCTCCCGGGGAGCTGTTTTTT
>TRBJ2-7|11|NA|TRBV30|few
CAWTLSYEQYF
TGTGCCTGGACCCTCTCCTACGAGCAGTACTTC
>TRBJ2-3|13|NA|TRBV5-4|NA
CASSIRGGDTQYF
TGTGCCAGCAGCATTAGGGGTGGAGATACGCAGTATTTT
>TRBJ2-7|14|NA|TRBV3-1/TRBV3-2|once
CASSRNRGGYEQYF
TGTGCCAGCAGCCGGAACAGGGGGGGATACGAGCAGTACTTC
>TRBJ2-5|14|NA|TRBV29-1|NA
CSVAPGTILETQYF
TGCAGCGTTGCCCCGGGAACAATACTGGAGACCCAGTACTTC
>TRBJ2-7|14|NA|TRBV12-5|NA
CASGVAALTYEQYF
TGTGCTAGTGGTGTGGCAGCCTTGACCTACGAGCAGTACTTC
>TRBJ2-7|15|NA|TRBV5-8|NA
CASSWGAGQSYEQYF
TGTGCCAGCAGCTGGGGGGCGGGACAGTCCTACGAGCAGTACTTC
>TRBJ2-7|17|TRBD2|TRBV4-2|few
CASSQDLGGGLSYEQYF
TGTGCCAGCAGCCAAGACTTAGGCGGGGGATTATCCTACGAGCAGTACTTC
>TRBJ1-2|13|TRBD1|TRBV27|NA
CASSSGQGEAYTF
TGTGCCAGCAGTTCGGGACAGGGGGAGGCCTACACCTTC
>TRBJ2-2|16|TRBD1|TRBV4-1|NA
CASSKRTGANTGELFF
TGCGCCAGCAGCAAAAGGACAGGGGCGAACACCGGGGAGCTGTTTTTT
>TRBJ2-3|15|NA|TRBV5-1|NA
CASSLGTPSTDTQYF
TGCGCCAGCAGCTTGGGGACTCCTAGCACAGATACGCAGTATTTT
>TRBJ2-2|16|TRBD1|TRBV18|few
CASSPSQGALGGELFF
TGTGCCAGCTCACCGTCACAGGGGGCGCTTGGCGGGGAGCTGTTTTTT
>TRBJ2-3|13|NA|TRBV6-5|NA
CASLSGGTDTQYF
TGTGCCAGCCTTTCGGGGGGCACAGATACGCAGTATTTT
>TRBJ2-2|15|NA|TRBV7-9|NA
CASSLDIRWTGELFF
TGTGCCAGCAGCTTGGACATACGATGGACCGGGGAGCTGTTTTTT
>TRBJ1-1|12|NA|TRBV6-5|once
CASSYRNTEAFF
TGTGCCAGCAGTTATCGGAACACTGAAGCTTTCTTT
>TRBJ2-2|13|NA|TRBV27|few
CASSLVGTGELFF
TGTGCCAGCAGTTTAGTGGGAACCGGGGAGCTGTTTTTT
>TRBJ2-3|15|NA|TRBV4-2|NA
CASSQEFGGTDTQYF
TGTGCCAGCAGCCAAGAATTCGGGGGCACAGATACGCAGTATTTT
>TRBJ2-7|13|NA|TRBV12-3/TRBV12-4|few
CASSFTQGYEQYF
TGTGCCAGCAGCTTTACCCAGGGTTACGAGCAGTACTTC
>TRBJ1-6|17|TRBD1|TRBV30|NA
CAWSSGTGGFYNSPLHF
TGTGCCTGGAGTTCCGGGACAGGGGGCTTCTATAATTCACCCCTCCACTTT
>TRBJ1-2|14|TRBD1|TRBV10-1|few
CASSPTGVNYGYTF
TGCGCCAGCAGCCCGACAGGGGTAAACTATGGCTACACCTTC
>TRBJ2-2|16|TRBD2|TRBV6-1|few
CASSEALAGGTGELFF
TGTGCCAGCAGTGAAGCGCTGGCGGGGGGCACCGGGGAGCTGTTTTTT
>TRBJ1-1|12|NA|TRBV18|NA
CASSPRVTEAFF
TGTGCCAGCTCACCCAGGGTTACTGAAGCTTTCTTT
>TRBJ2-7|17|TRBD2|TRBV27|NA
CASSLSGGIFGSYEQYF
TGTGCCAGCAGTTTATCGGGAGGGATTTTCGGTTCTTACGAGCAGTACTTC
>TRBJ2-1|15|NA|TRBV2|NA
CASSEDSGSYNEQFF
TGTGCCAGCAGTGAAGATAGCGGATCCTACAATGAGCAGTTCTTC
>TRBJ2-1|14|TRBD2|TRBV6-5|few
CASRWTSGRSEQFF
TGTGCCAGCAGATGGACTAGCGGGAGGAGTGAGCAGTTCTTC
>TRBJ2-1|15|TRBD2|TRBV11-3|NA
CASSLEGLAGAEQFF
TGTGCCAGCAGCTTAGAGGGACTAGCGGGGGCTGAGCAGTTCTTC
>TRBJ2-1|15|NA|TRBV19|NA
CASTGAGGVHNEQFF
TGTGCCAGTACGGGAGCGGGCGGGGTCCACAATGAGCAGTTCTTC